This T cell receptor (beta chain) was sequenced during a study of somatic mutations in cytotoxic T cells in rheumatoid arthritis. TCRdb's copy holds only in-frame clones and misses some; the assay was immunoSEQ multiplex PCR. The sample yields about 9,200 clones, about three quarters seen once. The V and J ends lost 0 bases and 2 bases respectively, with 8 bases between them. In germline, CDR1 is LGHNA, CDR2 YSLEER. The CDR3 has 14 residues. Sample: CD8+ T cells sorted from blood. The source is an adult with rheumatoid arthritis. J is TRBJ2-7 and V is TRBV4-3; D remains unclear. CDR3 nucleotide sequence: TGCGCCAGCAGCCAAGAACCCCTAGCCTACGAGCAGTACTTC. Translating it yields CASSQEPLAYEQYF.